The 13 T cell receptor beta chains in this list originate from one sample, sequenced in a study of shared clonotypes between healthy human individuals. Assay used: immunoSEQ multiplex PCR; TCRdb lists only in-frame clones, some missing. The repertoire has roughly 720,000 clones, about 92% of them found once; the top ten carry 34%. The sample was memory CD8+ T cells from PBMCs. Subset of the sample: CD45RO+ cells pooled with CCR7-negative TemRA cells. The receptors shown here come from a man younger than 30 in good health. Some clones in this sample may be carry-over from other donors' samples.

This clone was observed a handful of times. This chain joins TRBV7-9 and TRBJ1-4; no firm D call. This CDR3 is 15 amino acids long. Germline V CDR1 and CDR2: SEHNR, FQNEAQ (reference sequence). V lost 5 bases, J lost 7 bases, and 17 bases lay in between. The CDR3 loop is CASSPSPGSGEKLFF. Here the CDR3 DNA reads TGTGCCAGCAGCCCATCCCCAGGATCTGGTGAAAAACTGTTTTTT.

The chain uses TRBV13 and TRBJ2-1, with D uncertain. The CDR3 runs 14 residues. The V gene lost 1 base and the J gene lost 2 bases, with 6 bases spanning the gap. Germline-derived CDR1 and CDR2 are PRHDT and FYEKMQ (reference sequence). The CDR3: CASSLEGTYNEQFF. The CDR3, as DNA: TGTGCCAGCAGCTTAGAAGGGACCTACAATGAGCAGTTCTTC.

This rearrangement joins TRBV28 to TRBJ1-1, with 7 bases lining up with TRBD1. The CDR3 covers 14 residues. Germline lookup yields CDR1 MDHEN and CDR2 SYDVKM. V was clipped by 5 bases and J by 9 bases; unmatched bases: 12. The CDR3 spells CASSLDRERHKAFF. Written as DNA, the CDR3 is TGTGCCAGCAGTCTCGACAGGGAAAGACATAAAGCTTTCTTT.

In DNA, the CDR3 is TGTGCCAGCAGCTTTTACGGGCGGGGCTCTGGGGCCAACGTCCTGACTTTC. This codes for CASSFYGRGSGANVLTF. The chain is built from TRBV7-9 and TRBJ2-6; D may be TRBD2 (6 bases). The CDR3 loop spans 17 amino acids. Germline CDR1 SEHNR, CDR2 FQNEAQ (reference sequence). V lost 3 bases and J lost 0, with 12 bases in between.

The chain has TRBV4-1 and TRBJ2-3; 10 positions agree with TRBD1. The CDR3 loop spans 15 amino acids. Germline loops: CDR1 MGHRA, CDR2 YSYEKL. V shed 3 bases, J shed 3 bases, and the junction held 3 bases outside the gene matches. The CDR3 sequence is CASSQGQGWTDTQYF. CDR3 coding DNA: TGCGCCAGCAGCCAGGGACAGGGGTGGACAGATACGCAGTATTTT.

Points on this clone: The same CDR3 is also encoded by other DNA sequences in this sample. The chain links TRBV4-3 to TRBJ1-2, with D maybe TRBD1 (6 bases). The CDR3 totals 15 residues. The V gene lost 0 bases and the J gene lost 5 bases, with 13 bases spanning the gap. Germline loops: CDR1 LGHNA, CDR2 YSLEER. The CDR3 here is CASSQEGALGYGYTF. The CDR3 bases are TGCGCCAGCAGCCAAGAGGGGGCTCTGGGGTATGGCTACACCTTC.

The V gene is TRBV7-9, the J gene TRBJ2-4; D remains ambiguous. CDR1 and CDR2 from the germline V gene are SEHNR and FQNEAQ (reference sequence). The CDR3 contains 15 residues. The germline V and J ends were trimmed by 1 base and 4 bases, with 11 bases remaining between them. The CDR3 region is CASSLVGPPKNIQYF. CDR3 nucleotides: TGTGCCAGCAGCTTAGTCGGGCCCCCAAAAAACATTCAGTACTTC.

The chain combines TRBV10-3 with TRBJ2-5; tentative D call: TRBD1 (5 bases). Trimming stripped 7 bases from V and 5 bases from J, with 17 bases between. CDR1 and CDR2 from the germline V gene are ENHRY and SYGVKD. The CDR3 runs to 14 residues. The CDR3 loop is CAIKAAGLIETQYF. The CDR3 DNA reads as TGTGCCATCAAGGCCGCAGGGCTCATCGAGACCCAGTACTTC.

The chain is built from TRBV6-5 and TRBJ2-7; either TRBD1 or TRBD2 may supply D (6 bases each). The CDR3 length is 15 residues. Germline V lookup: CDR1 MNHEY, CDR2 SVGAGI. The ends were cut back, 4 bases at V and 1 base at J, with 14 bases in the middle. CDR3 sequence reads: CASSFEGGASYEQYF. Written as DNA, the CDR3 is TGTGCCAGCAGTTTTGAGGGGGGCGCATCCTACGAGCAGTACTTC.

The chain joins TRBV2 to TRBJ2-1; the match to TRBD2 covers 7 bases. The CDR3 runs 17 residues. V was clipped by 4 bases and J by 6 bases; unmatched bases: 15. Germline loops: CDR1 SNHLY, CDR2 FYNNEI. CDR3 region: CASSGPGGAGTLNEQFF. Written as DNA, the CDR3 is TGTGCCAGCAGTGGCCCGGGCGGAGCGGGAACCCTCAATGAGCAGTTCTTC.

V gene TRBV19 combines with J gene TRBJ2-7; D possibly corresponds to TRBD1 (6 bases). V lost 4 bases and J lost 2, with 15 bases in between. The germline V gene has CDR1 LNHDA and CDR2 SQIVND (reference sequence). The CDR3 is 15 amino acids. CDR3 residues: CASSTDSRLTYEQYF. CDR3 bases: TGTGCCAGTAGTACGGACAGCCGACTTACCTACGAGCAGTACTTC.

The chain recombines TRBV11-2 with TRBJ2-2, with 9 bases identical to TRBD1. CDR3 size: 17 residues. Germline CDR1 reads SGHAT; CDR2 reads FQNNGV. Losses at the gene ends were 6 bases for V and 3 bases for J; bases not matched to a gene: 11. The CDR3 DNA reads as TGTGCCAGCAGACTTACGTACAGGGGGCAGGACACCGGGGAGCTGTTTTTT. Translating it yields CASRLTYRGQDTGELFF.

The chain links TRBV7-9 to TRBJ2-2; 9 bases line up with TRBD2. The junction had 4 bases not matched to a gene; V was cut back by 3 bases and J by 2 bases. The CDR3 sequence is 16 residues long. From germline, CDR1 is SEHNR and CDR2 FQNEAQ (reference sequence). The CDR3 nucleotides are TGTGCCAGCAGCTTCAGACTAGCGGAAAACACCGGGGAGCTGTTTTTT. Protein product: CASSFRLAENTGELFF.